This T cell receptor beta chain appears in the sequencing data of a study of blood T cell repertoires in COVID-19 (dated by TCRdb to 2018 to 2020). In terms of the full investigation: Samples covering the acute and convalescent phases of COVID-19 were provided by collaborators in the United States, Italy and Spain. The material from the prospective study consisted of cDNA or gDNA derived from T cells, B-cell-depleted T cells, or PBMCs. Subjects who had been exposed to COVID-19, were actively infected with it, or had recovered from it provided the deeply sampled blood TCRbeta repertoires that made up the dataset. The repertoires were released in a freely available public database intended as a resource for research on the immune response to SARS-CoV-2. Samples were obtained from the ongoing ImmuneRACE study (first 160 participants) and from 1,254 subjects provided by 6 global collaborators. Sample metadata almost always included a de-identified subject ID, COVID-19 status, age in years and sex. Where HLA class I and class II types were available, the types were taken from metadata supplied by the sample provider, not from assay-based typing.

Here is what the overall study found, with its caveats: The amount of clinical and demographic metadata varied by source and participant and was provided uncurated.

V drops 3 bases and J drops 9 bases, leaving 12 bases in between. The germline V gene (reference sequence) provides CDR1 SGHNT and CDR2 YYREEE. There are 12 amino acids in the CDR3, from cysteine to phenylalanine inclusive. Left in the record is the CDR3 DNA by itself, 36 bases read in frame from the first base. TCRbeta CDR3 regions were amplified from genomic DNA by means of the immunoSEQ Assay, a bias-controlled multiplex PCR. The paper's data handling went like this. Nucleated cell counts per sample were estimated from amplification of reference gene primers within the assay. Sequence reads were collapsed and filtered to measure the absolute abundance of every unique TCRbeta CDR3 rearrangement. Productive Simpson clonality was computed per sample as the square root of Simpson's diversity index over productive rearrangements. TCRdb limited this immuneACCESS table to in-frame rearrangements with V and J called. A share of clones is missing; checked studies link under half to unresolved V genes, and the rest is unexplained. Clone size and the V and J calls come from that table; the DNA yielded D and trimming. In all, the sample holds around 170,000 clones, and about 82% of those were seen once. Of the sample, about 6.8% is held by the ten largest clones.

This clone was recorded a few times. The antigen it binds to is not known. Base quality data are lacking; no much larger clone is found one base away. Each collaborating institution followed its own protocols to collect whole blood in K2EDTA tubes. Collaborator samples were shipped for TCRbeta analysis as frozen whole blood, isolated PBMCs, or DNA extracted from either sample type. This clonotype was sampled from a man between 65 and 85 years old with active or convalescent COVID-19. The receptor chain draws on TRBV5-4 and TRBJ1-2, with an unclear D gene assignment. The material sequenced was peripheral blood. The CDR3 reads CASSSTVGRYTF. The DNA sequence is given as TGTGCCAGCAGCTCGACGGTTGGGCGCTACACCTTC.